This T cell receptor (beta chain) was identified in a study of blood T cell repertoires in COVID-19. Looking at the study overall: The analysed material was cDNA or gDNA that came from T cells, B-cell-depleted T cells, or PBMCs.

The data were produced by immunoSEQ multiplex PCR, yet TCRdb's version contains in-frame clones alone and is incomplete. The sample comprises roughly 100,000 clones, approximately 84% of which are singletons, and 13% rests with the top ten. J gave up 3 bases and V 0 bases, and 4 bases lay outside the gene matches. The CDR3 runs to 16 residues. CDR1 MNHEY and CDR2 SVGEGT come from the germline V gene. The count of this clone is one. The specimen sequenced was peripheral blood. The genes are TRBV6-2 or TRBV6-3 and TRBJ2-1; 8 bases are a match to TRBD2. This clonotype was sampled from a human donor in a cohort sampled during active or convalescent COVID-19. The chain's CDR3 is CASSYSGGGFYNEQFF. DNA for the CDR3: TGTGCCAGCAGTTACTCGGGCGGGGGGTTCTACAATGAGCAGTTCTTC.